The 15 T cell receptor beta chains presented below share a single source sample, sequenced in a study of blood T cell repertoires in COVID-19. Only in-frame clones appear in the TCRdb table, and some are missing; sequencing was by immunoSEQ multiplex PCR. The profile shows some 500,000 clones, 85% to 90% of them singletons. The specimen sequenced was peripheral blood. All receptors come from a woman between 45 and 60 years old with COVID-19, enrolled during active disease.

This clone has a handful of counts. The CDR3 reads CAWTGQLLEEQYF. The CDR3 DNA reads TGTGCCTGGACCGGACAGCTACTAGAGGAGCAGTACTTC. The chain links TRBV5-4 to TRBJ2-7; maybe TRBD1 (6 bases). CDR1 and CDR2 from the germline V gene are SGHNT and YYREEE (reference sequence). V lost 10 bases, J lost 7 bases, and 21 bases lay in between. The CDR3 is 13 amino acids.

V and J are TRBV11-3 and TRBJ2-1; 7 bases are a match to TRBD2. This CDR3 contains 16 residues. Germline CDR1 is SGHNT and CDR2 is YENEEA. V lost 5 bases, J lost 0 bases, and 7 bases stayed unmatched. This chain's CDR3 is CASSPLSGASYNEQFF. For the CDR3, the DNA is TGTGCCAGCAGCCCACTGAGCGGGGCCTCCTACAATGAGCAGTTCTTC.

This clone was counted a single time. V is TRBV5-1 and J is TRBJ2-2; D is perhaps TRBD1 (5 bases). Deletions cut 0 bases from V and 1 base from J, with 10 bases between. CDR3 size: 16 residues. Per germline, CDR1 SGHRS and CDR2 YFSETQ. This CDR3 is CASSLGGRLNTGELFF. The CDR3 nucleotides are TGCGCCAGCAGCTTGGGGGGCCGTTTGAACACCGGGGAGCTGTTTTTT.

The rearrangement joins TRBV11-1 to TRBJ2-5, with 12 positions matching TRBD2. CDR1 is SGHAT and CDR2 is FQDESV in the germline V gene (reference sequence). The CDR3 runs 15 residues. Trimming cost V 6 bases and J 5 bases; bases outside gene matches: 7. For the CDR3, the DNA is TGTGCCAGCAGTCTCCGACTAGCGGGGGTGGAGACCCAGTACTTC. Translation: CASSLRLAGVETQYF.

CDR3 bases: TGTGCCAGCAGTTTGCCAGGGGGCTCCTACGAGCAGTACTTC. Translating gives CASSLPGGSYEQYF. The V gene is TRBV6-6, the J gene TRBJ2-7; 7 bases map to TRBD1. V was clipped by 4 bases and J by 0 bases; unmatched bases: 3. This CDR3 region has 14 residues. In germline, CDR1 is MNHNY, CDR2 SVGAGI (reference sequence).

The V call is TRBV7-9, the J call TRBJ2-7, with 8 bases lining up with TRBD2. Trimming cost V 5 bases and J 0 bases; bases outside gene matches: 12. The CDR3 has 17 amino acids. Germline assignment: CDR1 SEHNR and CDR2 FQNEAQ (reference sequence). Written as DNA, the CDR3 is TGTGCCAGCAGCCCGGGGGGGGCTAGCGGGTCCTCCTACGAGCAGTACTTC. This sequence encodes CASSPGGASGSSYEQYF.

CDR3 region: CASTLLDSANSPLHF. Written as DNA, the CDR3 is TGTGCCAGCACTCTCCTAGACTCGGCGAATTCACCCCTCCACTTT. V and J are TRBV2 and TRBJ1-6; D unresolved. Germline loops: CDR1 SNHLY, CDR2 FYNNEI. Trimming pared 7 bases from V and 7 bases from J, leaving 17 bases between. This CDR3 is built from 15 residues.

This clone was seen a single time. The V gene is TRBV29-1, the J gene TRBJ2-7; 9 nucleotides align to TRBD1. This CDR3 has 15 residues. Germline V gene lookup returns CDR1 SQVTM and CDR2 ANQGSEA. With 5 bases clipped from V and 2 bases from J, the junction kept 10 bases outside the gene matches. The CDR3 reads CSVSRTGGQTYEQYF. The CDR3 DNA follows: TGCAGCGTTTCCCGCACAGGGGGCCAAACCTACGAGCAGTACTTC.

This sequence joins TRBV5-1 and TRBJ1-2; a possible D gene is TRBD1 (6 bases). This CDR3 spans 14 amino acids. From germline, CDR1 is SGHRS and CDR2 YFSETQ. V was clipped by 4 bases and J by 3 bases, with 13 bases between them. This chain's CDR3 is CASSLTRTDYGYTF. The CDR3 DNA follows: TGCGCCAGCAGCCTGACACGGACAGACTATGGCTACACCTTC.

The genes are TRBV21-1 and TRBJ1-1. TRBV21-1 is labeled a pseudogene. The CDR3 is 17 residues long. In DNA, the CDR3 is TGTGCCAGCAGCAAACCTCAGGGAGTGGGGAGGAACGCTGAAGCTTTCTTT. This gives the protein CASSKPQGVGRNAEAFF.

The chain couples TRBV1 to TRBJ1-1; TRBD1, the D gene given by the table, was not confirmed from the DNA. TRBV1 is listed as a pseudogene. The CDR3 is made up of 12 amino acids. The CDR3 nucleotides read TGCACCAGCAGCCTAATCGCAGGTGAAGCTTTCTTT. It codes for CTSSLIAGEAFF.

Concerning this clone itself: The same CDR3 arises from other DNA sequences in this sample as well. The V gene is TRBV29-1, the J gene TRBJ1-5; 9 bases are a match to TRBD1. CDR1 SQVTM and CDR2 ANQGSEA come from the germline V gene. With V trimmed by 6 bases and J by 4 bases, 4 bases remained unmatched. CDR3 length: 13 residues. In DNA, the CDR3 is TGCAGCGTGCAGACAGGGGGAAATCAGCCCCAGCATTTT. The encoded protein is CSVQTGGNQPQHF.

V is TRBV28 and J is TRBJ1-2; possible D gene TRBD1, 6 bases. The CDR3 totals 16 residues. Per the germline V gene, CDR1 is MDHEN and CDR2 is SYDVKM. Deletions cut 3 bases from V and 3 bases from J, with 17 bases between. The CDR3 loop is CASSLEGGIGDYGYTF. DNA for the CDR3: TGTGCCAGCAGTTTGGAGGGGGGGATTGGTGACTATGGCTACACCTTC.

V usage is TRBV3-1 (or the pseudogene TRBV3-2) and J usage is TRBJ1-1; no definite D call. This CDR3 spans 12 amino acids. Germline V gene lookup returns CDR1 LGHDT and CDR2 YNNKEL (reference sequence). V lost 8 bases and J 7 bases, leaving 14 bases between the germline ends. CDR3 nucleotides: TGTGCCAGCTCGCCGGGTTTGGGTGAAGCTTTCTTT. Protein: CASSPGLGEAFF.

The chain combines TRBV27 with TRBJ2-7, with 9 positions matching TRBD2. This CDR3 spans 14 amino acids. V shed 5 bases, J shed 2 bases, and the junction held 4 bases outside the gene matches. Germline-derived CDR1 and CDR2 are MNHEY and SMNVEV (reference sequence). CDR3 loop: CASSQAGGPYEQYF. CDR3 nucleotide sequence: TGTGCCAGCAGTCAAGCGGGGGGCCCCTACGAGCAGTACTTC.